The 22 T cell receptor beta chains listed next were all sequenced from one sample in a study of monozygotic twins with inflammatory bowel disease. Reprocessing the 5' RACE reads, TCRdb reports a single entry for every CDR3 protein and omits DNA. Its listing shows approximately 400,000 distinct CDR3 sequences. Sequences were obtained from blood. The source of these receptors is a human donor with ulcerative colitis or Crohn's disease, or a healthy co-twin of an affected twin (not recorded which).

The chain joins TRBV3-1 to TRBJ2-4. This CDR3 has 14 residues. CDR1 is LGHDT, CDR2 YNNKEL, per germline (reference sequence). This CDR3 reads CASSQGLAKNIQYF.

This chain connects TRBV5-1 to TRBJ2-7. The length of the CDR3 is 14 residues. Germline loops: CDR1 SGHRS, CDR2 YFSETQ. The CDR3: CASSATGAPYEQYF.

The chain is built from TRBV9 and TRBJ2-3; TCRdb's D gene call, TRBD1, goes unchecked for lack of DNA. CDR1 and CDR2 from the germline V gene are SGDLS and YYNGEE. This CDR3 spans 15 amino acids. This chain's CDR3 is CASSERGASTDTQYF.

This chain connects TRBV7-2 to TRBJ2-2; the D call from TCRdb, TRBD1, cannot be confirmed without DNA. Germline V gives CDR1 SGHTA, CDR2 FQGNSA. The CDR3 consists of 16 residues. This CDR3 reads CASSSRQPQSPGELFF.

V is TRBV5-4 and J is TRBJ1-1; TCRdb returns TRBD1, unconfirmable since there is no DNA. Germline assignment: CDR1 SGHNT and CDR2 YYREEE (reference sequence). CDR3 length equals 15 residues. CDR3 sequence: CASSRQTGTNTEAFF.

The gene calls are TRBV6-2 or TRBV6-3 and TRBJ1-2; absent DNA, TCRdb's TRBD1 call cannot be checked. Germline V gene data show CDR1 as MNHEY and CDR2 as SVGEGT. The CDR3 has 13 residues. CDR3: CASSDGQGRGYTF.

CDR3 sequence: CSARRGDDEQYF. The chain combines TRBV20-1 with TRBJ2-7; TCRdb names TRBD1, which stays unverified in the absence of DNA. Germline CDR1 DFQATT, CDR2 SNEGSKA (reference sequence). The CDR3 totals 12 residues.

The rearrangement links TRBV27 to TRBJ2-1. The CDR3 has 14 residues. Germline values: CDR1 MNHEY, CDR2 SMNVEV (reference sequence). The CDR3 sequence: CASGSLELGNEQFF.

The rearrangement joins TRBV19 to TRBJ2-7; as DNA is missing, the TRBD1 call by TCRdb cannot be tested. Per germline, CDR1 LNHDA and CDR2 SQIVND (reference sequence). CDR3 length equals 14 residues. This chain's CDR3 is CASSWGTGSYEQYF.

The J gene is TRBJ1-3, the V gene TRBV20-1. Germline lookup yields CDR1 DFQATT and CDR2 SNEGSKA (reference sequence). The CDR3 loop spans 14 amino acids. This CDR3 is CSANRGISGNTIYF.

The chain is built from TRBV28 and TRBJ1-1; no DNA is available, so the TRBD1 call from TCRdb remains unchecked. The CDR3 totals 16 residues. Germline-derived CDR1 and CDR2 are MDHEN and SYDVKM. The CDR3 loop reads CASRPPRQGRGTEAFF. The full variable domain, with the rest looked up from reference TRBV28 and TRBJ1-1, is DVKVTQSSRYLVKRTGEKVFLECVQDMDHENMFWYRQDPGLGLRLIYFSYDVKMKEKGDIPEGYSVSREKKERFSLILESASTNQTSMYLCASRPPRQGRGTEAFFGQGTRLTVV.

This chain connects TRBV7-9 to TRBJ1-3; lacking DNA, the TRBD1 call made by TCRdb goes unchecked. Germline CDR1 reads SEHNR; CDR2 reads FQNEAQ (reference sequence). The length of the CDR3 is 11 residues. The CDR3 spells CASSLGQGIYF.

The CDR3 sequence is CASSPYSSSGNTIYF. The rearrangement links TRBV18 to TRBJ1-3. From germline, CDR1 is KGHSH and CDR2 LQKENI. The CDR3 contains 15 residues.

The chain joins TRBV27 to TRBJ2-5; TCRdb's D gene call, TRBD2, goes unchecked for lack of DNA. Germline V gene data show CDR1 as MNHEY and CDR2 as SMNVEV (reference sequence). CDR3 length: 14 residues. The CDR3 reads CASSLTSPPRTQYF.

The V gene is TRBV7-2, the J gene TRBJ2-7; TCRdb gives TRBD2 as the D gene, but with no DNA this cannot be confirmed. This CDR3 spans 17 amino acids. CDR1 and CDR2 from the germline V gene are SGHTA and FQGNSA. This chain's CDR3 is CASSLALTSGYPYEQYF.

The chain has TRBV5-6 and TRBJ1-1; TCRdb's D gene call, TRBD1, goes unchecked for lack of DNA. The CDR3 consists of 12 residues. Germline lookup yields CDR1 SGHDT and CDR2 YYEEEE. The CDR3 sequence is CASRRPGLEAFF. Complete variable domain (other parts from reference TRBV5-6 and TRBJ1-1): DAGVTQSPTHLIKTRGQQVTLRCSPKSGHDTVSWYQQALGQGPQFIFQYYEEEERQRGNFPDRFSGHQFPNYSSELNVNALLLGDSALYLCASRRPGLEAFFGQGTRLTVV.

CDR3 protein: CASSSLTLGSYTF. The V and J genes are TRBV27 and TRBJ1-2; the TCRdb D gene call, TRBD1, has no DNA to confirm it. The CDR3 sequence is 13 residues long. Germline V gives CDR1 MNHEY, CDR2 SMNVEV (reference sequence).

Here the CDR3 reads CASSKGAYGYTF. This chain connects TRBV21-1 to TRBJ1-2. TRBV21-1 is reported as a pseudogene. The CDR3 covers 12 residues.

This rearrangement joins TRBV29-1 to TRBJ1-4; TCRdb lists TRBD1, though no DNA is available to test this call. This CDR3 contains 14 residues. Germline V gives CDR1 SQVTM, CDR2 ANQGSEA. The CDR3 loop is CSVETGGAREKLFF. The full variable domain, rest sourced from reference TRBV29-1 and TRBJ1-4, is SAVISQKPSRDICQRGTSLTIQCQVDSQVTMMFWYRQQPGQSLTLIATANQGSEATYESGFVIDKFPISRPNLTFSTLTVSNMSPEDSSIYLCSVETGGAREKLFFGSGTQLSVL.

The chain has TRBV5-5 and TRBJ2-4; TCRdb indicates TRBD1, and absent DNA this call remains unverified. The germline V gene has CDR1 SGHKS and CDR2 YYEKEE (reference sequence). The CDR3 covers 15 residues. CDR3: CASSPLGQGKNIQYF.

The chain recombines TRBV5-4 with TRBJ1-1; no DNA is available, so the TRBD1 call from TCRdb remains unchecked. CDR1 is SGHNT, CDR2 YYREEE, per germline (reference sequence). CDR3 length: 16 residues. The CDR3: CASSGGSSWAGTEAFF.

The rearrangement uses TRBV20-1 and TRBJ2-5; the TRBD2 assignment by TCRdb is unverifiable without DNA. Germline loops: CDR1 DFQATT, CDR2 SNEGSKA (reference sequence). This CDR3 has 14 residues. The CDR3 here is CSANLVPPPETQYF.